This T cell receptor beta chain was documented in a study of blood T cell repertoires in COVID-19. About the study: PBMCs, B-cell-depleted T cells, or T cells were the source of the cDNA or gDNA that made up the material.

This CDR3 is 20 amino acids long. Unmatched junction bases numbered 16, after V lost 4 bases and J lost 0 bases. Germline CDR1 SGHRS, CDR2 YFSETQ. Residents of 24 US areas, aged roughly 18 to 89 years, made up the participants. Recovered status applied to Cohort 3 donors who had two consecutive negative PCRs. It also applied to those with clearance or with symptom resolution. The method was immunoSEQ multiplex PCR; TCRdb's version includes in-frame clones alone and lacks a portion of them. Here the sample spans over 140,000 clones, about 79% being singletons. The TCR was taken from a woman between 50 and 59 years old who had recovered from COVID-19. The chain joins TRBV5-1 to TRBJ2-1; 10 positions match TRBD2. Source material: PBMCs or T cells enriched from blood (not recorded which). CDR3 sequence: CASSPRGIDSGRSSYNEQFF. The CDR3 nucleotides are TGCGCCAGCAGCCCACGAGGAATTGATAGCGGGAGGAGCTCCTACAATGAGCAGTTCTTC. The full variable domain, with the rest looked up from reference TRBV5-1 and TRBJ2-1, is KAGVTQTPRYLIKTRGQQVTLSCSPISGHRSVSWYQQTPGQGLQFLFEYFSETQRNKGNFPGRFSGRQFSNSRSEMNVSTLELGDSALYLCASSPRGIDSGRSSYNEQFFGPGTRLTVL.